The 27 T cell receptor beta chains below all came from one sample that was sequenced in a study of tumor and adjacent non-tumor tissue in lung cancer. The library came from three nested PCR rounds adapted from ARM-PCR protocols. Using its own MiXCR run on the multiplex PCR reads, TCRdb lists one record per CDR3 protein. This repertoire shows roughly 150,000 distinct CDR3 sequences, 60% to 70% found once; its top ten account for approximately 18%. No cell sorting was done before RNA was extracted from the tissue. The source material was lung tumor tissue. The receptor set was obtained from a man aged 55 to 70 with small cell lung cancer.

The chain is built from TRBV4-1 and TRBJ1-2; tentative D call: TRBD1 (6 bases). Deletions cut 0 bases from V and 9 bases from J, with 17 bases between. Germline CDR1 MGHRA, CDR2 YSYEKL. The CDR3 totals 15 residues. This CDR3 reads CASSQDITGMRCYTF. DNA for the CDR3: TGCGCCAGCAGCCAAGATATCACAGGGATGCGTTGCTACACCTTC.

This clonotype has only a few counts. The V call is TRBV20-1, the J call TRBJ1-5, with 9 bases identical to TRBD1. Germline-derived CDR1 and CDR2 are DFQATT and SNEGSKA (reference sequence). The CDR3 extends over 15 amino acids. J lost 8 bases, V lost 3 bases, and 11 bases had no gene match. CDR3 nucleotides: TGCAGTGCTAGCCCCGGGACAGGGCGTTGGGAGCCCCAGCATTTT. Protein sequence: CSASPGTGRWEPQHF.

Concerning this clonotype: One end of the junction fails to match germline, which may point to a read error. V and J are TRBV7-8 and TRBJ1-4, with D possibly matching TRBD1 (5 bases). The CDR3 loop spans 14 amino acids. Looked up from germline, CDR1 is SGHVS and CDR2 is FQNEAQ. The CDR3 loop reads CASCFTGPNEKLFF. The DNA of the CDR3 is TGTGCCAGCTGCTTTACAGGTCCGAATGAAAAACTGTTTTTT.

This sequence joins TRBV10-1 and TRBJ2-2; the match to TRBD1 covers 8 bases. The CDR3 runs 16 residues. Germline CDR1 and CDR2: WNHNN and SYGVQD (reference sequence). Trimming removed 0 bases from V and 9 bases from J; junction bases left unmatched: 9. The CDR3 bases are TGCGCCAGCAGTGAGTCGGTGACAGGGGTGACCCGGGAGCTGTTTTTT. It yields the protein CASSESVTGVTRELFF.

This clonotype ranks as large (0.1 to 1%). The V call is TRBV6-2 or TRBV6-3, the J call TRBJ2-1, with D unresolved. V dropped 5 bases and J dropped 5 bases, with 10 bases sitting between them. The CDR3 loop spans 13 amino acids. Looked up from germline, CDR1 is MNHEY and CDR2 is SVGEGT. CDR3: CASSTGPNNEQFF. CDR3 DNA sequence: TGTGCCAGCAGTACCGGTCCTAACAATGAGCAGTTCTTC.

Details on this clonotype: One end of the junction is discordant with germline, which a read error may explain. This chain uses TRBV12-3 or TRBV12-4 with TRBJ2-1, with D unclear. The CDR3 consists of 12 residues. The CDR3 bases are TGTGCCAGCGGCTCCTGGGCCAATGGGCAGTTCTTC. Translated: CASGSWANGQFF.

This clonotype is medium-sized in the sample. The gene calls are TRBV12-3 or TRBV12-4 and TRBJ2-6; D is possibly TRBD2 (7 bases). The CDR3 length is 15 residues. V shed 8 bases and J shed 4 bases, with 15 bases lying between them. CDR3 sequence reads: CASLPGGRGANVLTF. CDR3 coding DNA: TGTGCCAGCCTACCGGGGGGCCGAGGGGCCAACGTCCTGACTTTC.

Details on this clonotype: A read error may explain this, as a much larger clone is one base away. CDR3 residues: CASSSEDRVDHELYF. The CDR3 DNA follows: TGTGCCAGCAGTTCCGAGGACAGGGTTGACCACGAGCTGTACTTC. The chain combines TRBV28 with TRBJ2-7, with 8 bases aligning to TRBD1. CDR3 length: 15 amino acids. CDR1 MDHEN and CDR2 SYDVKM come from the germline V gene.

The sample holds a few counts of this clonotype. The chain employs TRBV7-9 and TRBJ2-2; 11 positions agree with TRBD1. J was trimmed by 6 bases and V by 4 bases; bases with no gene match: 7. Germline CDR1 reads SEHNR; CDR2 reads FQNEAQ (reference sequence). The length of the CDR3 is 16 residues. CDR3 DNA sequence: TGTGCCAGCAGCTCCTCCGGGACAGGGGGTCCCGGGGAGCTGTTTTTT. Translated, it gives CASSSSGTGGPGELFF.

Of note for this clonotype: One junction end does not reproduce the germline sequence, and a read error may be involved. This chain links TRBV6-5 with TRBJ1-5; weak D call: TRBD1 (5 bases). Germline-derived CDR1 and CDR2 are MNHEY and SVGAGI. The CDR3 is made up of 15 amino acids. The CDR3 nucleotides are TGTGCCAGCAGCCCAGACGGGGCGGGCAACCAGCCCCAGCATTTT. Translation gives CASSPDGAGNQPQHF.

About this clonotype itself: One end of the junction does not line up with germline, which may come from a read error. This chain links TRBV29-1 with TRBJ2-3, with D hard to call. The germline CDR1 and CDR2 sequences are SQVTM and ANQGSEA. The CDR3 has 13 residues. The CDR3 nucleotides are TGCAGCGTTGAAAGTCTTAGCACAGATACGCGGTATTTT. Translation: CSVESLSTDTRYF.

Comments on this clonotype: At one boundary the junction diverges from the germline segment, which might be a read error. The rearrangement joins TRBV6-5 to TRBJ2-2, with D tentatively TRBD2 (6 bases). Germline V gene data show CDR1 as MNHEY and CDR2 as SVGAGI. The CDR3 contains 17 residues. CDR3 coding DNA: TGTGCCAGCCGTTACTCTATATGGGAGGCGAACACCGGGGAGCTGTTTTTT. Protein product: CASRYSIWEANTGELFF.

A remark on this clonotype: The junction departs from germline at one end; a sequencing error may be responsible. The chain uses TRBV28 and TRBJ2-2; 7 bases line up with TRBD2. There are 15 residues in the CDR3. Germline CDR1 reads MDHEN; CDR2 reads SYDVKM. CDR3 amino acids: CACSLSGRWVVELFF. The CDR3 DNA reads TGTGCCTGCAGCCTTAGCGGGCGCTGGGTCGTGGAGCTGTTTTTT.

This clonotype occurred many times. The chain has TRBV20-1 and TRBJ2-1; 11 bases are shared with TRBD2. V lost 5 bases to trimming and J lost 6 bases; unmatched junction nucleotides: 12. Germline V lookup: CDR1 DFQATT, CDR2 SNEGSKA (reference sequence). The CDR3 is made up of 16 amino acids. CDR3 sequence reads: CSAFGLAGPGANEQFF. The DNA of the CDR3 is TGCAGTGCTTTCGGACTAGCGGGTCCCGGCGCCAATGAGCAGTTCTTC.

The chain joins TRBV11-2 to TRBJ2-3, with D uncertain. The CDR3 spans 13 residues. The germline V gene encodes CDR1 SGHAT and CDR2 FQNNGV. The V end lost 8 bases, the J end lost 3 bases, and 12 bases lay between the germline ends. The CDR3 bases are TGTGCCAGCTTAGTGGGTGAAACAGATACGCAGTATTTT. It encodes CASLVGETDTQYF.

As concerns this clonotype: With a much larger clone just one base away, this may be a read error. V is TRBV6-5 and J is TRBJ2-7; D call uncertain. Germline V gene data show CDR1 as MNHEY and CDR2 as SVGAGI. The CDR3 has 14 residues. V lost 8 bases and J 3 bases, leaving 17 bases between the germline ends. CDR3 amino acids: CASLGYRAYYEQYV. The CDR3 coding sequence is TGTGCCAGCCTAGGCTACCGAGCCTACTACGAGCAGTACGTC.

The chain combines TRBV30 with TRBJ2-1; 8 bases are a match to TRBD1. V lost 2 bases to trimming and J lost 5 bases; unmatched junction nucleotides: 5. Germline lookup yields CDR1 GTSNPN and CDR2 SVGIG (reference sequence). This CDR3 has 14 amino acids. The CDR3: CAWSPDRVDNEQFF. The CDR3 nucleotides read TGTGCCTGGAGTCCGGACAGGGTCGACAATGAGCAGTTCTTC.

To note about this clonotype: Possible read error: a much larger clone is one base away. The J gene is TRBJ2-3, the V gene TRBV29-1; TRBD1 aligns across 8 bases. J was trimmed by 4 bases and V by 6 bases; bases with no gene match: 6. CDR1 is SQVTM, CDR2 ANQGSEA, per germline. CDR3 length: 13 residues. The CDR3 DNA is TGCAGCGTGCGGACAGGGACCGCAGATACGCAGTATTTT. Amino acids: CSVRTGTADTQYF.

This clonotype was observed at least ten times. The J gene is TRBJ1-1, the V gene TRBV5-5, with TRBD1 as a possible D gene (6 bases). CDR1 is SGHKS and CDR2 is YYEKEE in the germline V gene (reference sequence). With 4 bases removed from V and 3 bases from J, the gap between germline ends came to 10 bases. This CDR3 comprises 13 residues. In DNA, the CDR3 is TGTGCCAGCAGCGTGCCAGGGGACACTGAAGCTTTCTTT. Translation: CASSVPGDTEAFF.

This clonotype turned up a few times. The V and J genes are TRBV5-1 and TRBJ1-1; D perhaps matches TRBD1 (5 bases). This CDR3 is 13 amino acids long. CDR1 is SGHRS and CDR2 is YFSETQ in the germline V gene. V lost 2 bases and J lost 3, with 8 bases in between. The CDR3 region has the DNA TGCGCCAGCAGCTTTGCAGGGTACACTGAAGCTTTCTTT. Residues: CASSFAGYTEAFF.

This clonotype was seen ten or more times. This chain connects TRBV20-1 to TRBJ2-3; 7 bases fit TRBD2. Germline assignment: CDR1 DFQATT and CDR2 SNEGSKA (reference sequence). CDR3 size: 13 residues. Trimming took 3 bases from V and 2 from J; bases not matched to a gene: 2. This CDR3 reads CSARGTNTDTQYF. Written as DNA, the CDR3 is TGCAGTGCTAGGGGGACTAACACAGATACGCAGTATTTT.

A note on this clonotype: This clone may be a read error of a much larger clone one base away. This CDR3 reads CASSQKPRGSSPLHF. The DNA for the CDR3 is TGCGCCAGCAGCCAAAAGCCTCGGGGAAGTTCACCCCTCCACTTT. The V gene is TRBV4-1, the J gene TRBJ1-6; D not resolved. V lost 2 bases, J lost 9 bases, and 14 bases lay in between. Per germline, CDR1 MGHRA and CDR2 YSYEKL. This CDR3 is built from 15 residues.

The table lists this clonotype with a few counts. The V gene is TRBV6-5, the J gene TRBJ2-1; D remains ambiguous. The CDR3 contains 16 residues. Per germline, CDR1 MNHEY and CDR2 SVGAGI. The V gene lost 4 bases and the J gene lost 4 bases, with 17 bases spanning the gap. CDR3 nucleotides: TGTGCCAGCAGTTTGTCTTTGACCGCACCTTACAATGAGCAGTTCTTC. It specifies CASSLSLTAPYNEQFF.

Concerning this clonotype: Being one base from a much bigger clone, this may be a read error. V gene TRBV29-1 combines with J gene TRBJ2-1, with D maybe TRBD1 (5 bases). Looked up from germline, CDR1 is SQVTM and CDR2 is ANQGSEA. This CDR3 contains 12 residues. For the CDR3, the DNA is TGCAGCGTTGAAGTCCGTGGGGCTGAGGAGTTCTTC. This translates into CSVEVRGAEEFF.

V and J are TRBV20-1 and TRBJ2-1; D perhaps matches TRBD2 (5 bases). This CDR3 spans 14 amino acids. From germline, CDR1 is DFQATT and CDR2 SNEGSKA (reference sequence). Trimming removed 0 bases at V and 6 bases at J, with 12 bases between. The CDR3 region is CSARDPEGLNEQFF. DNA for the CDR3: TGCAGTGCTAGAGACCCTGAAGGACTCAATGAGCAGTTCTTC.

Comments on this clonotype: One end of the junction varies from germline; a read error may be responsible. The chain couples TRBV20-1 to TRBJ2-1, with a weak D call TRBD1 (8 bases). The CDR3 runs 18 residues. Germline loops: CDR1 DFQATT, CDR2 SNEGSKA (reference sequence). The CDR3 region has the DNA TGCAGTGCTACAGACCAGGGGGCGGCGAGCGGGACATTAAATGGGCAGTTCTTC. Amino acid sequence: CSATDQGAASGTLNGQFF.

Comment on this clonotype: A read error may produce the germline difference seen at one junction end. The V gene is TRBV11-2, the J gene TRBJ2-3; 9 bases align to TRBD2. The CDR3 runs 16 residues. Germline V lookup: CDR1 SGHAT, CDR2 FQNNGV. The CDR3 DNA is TGTGCCAGTAGCTTAGGAGGGACTAGCTTATCCGATATGCAGTATTTT. Its translation is CASSLGGTSLSDMQYF.